These T cell receptor beta chains were read from a single sample in a study of control samples from healthy donors and cancer patients. TCRdb's table, derived via immunoSEQ multiplex PCR, lists solely in-frame clones and lacks some. The sample comprises about 120,000 clones, over 75% of which are singletons, and around 2.3% rests with the top ten. Sequencing was performed on blood. These receptors all stem from a man in his forties or fifties in good health. The CDR3 runs from the conserved cysteine through the conserved F or W. The D gene is left open where the match is weak. Size is stated for part of the rows, as once, few or many counts, or as a class when the clone is expanded.

d_gene	abundance	v_gene	j_gene	CDR3aa	CDR3nt
NA	NA	TRBV6-5	TRBJ1-2	CASSYSMGPNYTF	TGTGCCAGCAGTTACTCAATGGGACCCAACTACACCTTC
TRBD1	NA	TRBV5-1	TRBJ1-1	CASTHREGASEAFF	TGCGCCAGCACGCATCGGGAGGGGGCATCTGAAGCTTTCTTT
NA	NA	TRBV6-5	TRBJ2-7	CASGLRGVSYEQYF	TGTGCCAGCGGCCTGAGAGGAGTCTCCTACGAGCAGTACTTC
TRBD2	NA	TRBV10-2	TRBJ2-1	CATNGGSNEQFF	TGCGCCACCAACGGGGGGAGCAATGAGCAGTTCTTC
NA	NA	TRBV5-1	TRBJ1-2	CASSLSGEGYGYTF	TGCGCCAGCAGCTTGTCAGGGGAGGGCTATGGCTACACCTTC
NA	NA	TRBV30	TRBJ2-1	CACRPGGALHEQFF	TGTGCCTGCCGCCCCGGTGGGGCCCTCCATGAGCAGTTCTTC
NA	NA	TRBV6-1	TRBJ1-2	CASSEQGDYGYTF	TGTGCCAGCAGTGAGCAGGGCGACTATGGCTACACCTTC
TRBD1	NA	TRBV29-1	TRBJ1-2	CSVEEGTGGGYTF	TGCAGCGTGGAGGAAGGGACAGGGGGTGGCTACACCTTC
NA	NA	TRBV5-1	TRBJ1-4	CASSGNRVANEKLFF	TGCGCCAGCAGCGGGAACAGGGTGGCTAATGAAAAACTGTTTTTT
NA	NA	TRBV5-1	TRBJ2-1	CASSLEGGRKIYNEQFF	TGCGCCAGCAGCTTGGAAGGGGGACGGAAAATTTACAATGAGCAGTTCTTC
NA	once	TRBV10-2	TRBJ2-1	CASSESPRGPGYRSNEQFF	TGCGCCAGCAGTGAGTCCCCCCGGGGGCCAGGGTATCGATCCAATGAGCAGTTCTTC
TRBD1	NA	TRBV25-1	TRBJ2-7	CASRGQGKSYEQYF	TGTGCCAGCAGAGGACAGGGAAAGTCCTACGAGCAGTACTTC
NA	once	TRBV2	TRBJ2-5	CASSQSEGETQYF	TGTGCCAGCAGTCAGTCGGAAGGAGAGACCCAGTACTTC
NA	NA	TRBV6-5	TRBJ2-5	CASMRSAGETQYF	TGTGCCAGCATGAGATCTGCAGGGGAGACCCAGTACTTC
NA	NA	TRBV19	TRBJ1-5	CASSPLLTAFNQPQHF	TGTGCCAGTAGTCCCCTTTTGACAGCCTTCAATCAGCCCCAGCATTTT
TRBD1	NA	TRBV30	TRBJ2-3	CAWTRTGSDTQYF	TGTGCCTGGACCCGGACAGGTTCAGATACGCAGTATTTT
NA	NA	TRBV5-5	TRBJ1-4	CASSLKHEGSRKLFF	TGTGCCAGCAGCTTGAAGCACGAGGGGTCGAGAAAACTGTTTTTT
NA	NA	TRBV11-1	TRBJ2-3	CASSPLAAATDTQYF	TGTGCCAGCAGCCCCCTGGCTGCGGCGACAGATACGCAGTATTTT
NA	NA	TRBV28	TRBJ2-1	CASSSISGLGDLVF	TGTGCCAGCAGTTCTATATCCGGACTGGGCGATTTGGTCTTC
NA	NA	TRBV5-1	TRBJ1-6	CASSETGKYNSPLHF	TGCGCCAGCAGCGAAACAGGGAAATATAATTCACCCCTCCACTTT
NA	once	TRBV29-1	TRBJ2-1	CSVEGYRPYNEQFF	TGCAGCGTTGAAGGATACCGACCCTACAATGAGCAGTTCTTC
TRBD1	NA	TRBV7-2	TRBJ1-2	CASSSTVPRGYGYTF	TGTGCCAGCAGCTCTACGGTCCCCAGGGGGTATGGCTACACCTTC
NA	NA	TRBV30	TRBJ1-1	CASQGNTEAFF	TGTGCCTCACAGGGGAACACTGAAGCTTTCTTT
TRBD2	NA	TRBV28	TRBJ2-5	CASSFWASGVQETQYF	TGTGCCAGCAGTTTTTGGGCTAGCGGGGTTCAAGAGACCCAGTACTTC
NA	NA	TRBV10-1	TRBJ2-5	CASSALRDGAQYF	TGCGCCAGCAGTGCATTGCGAGACGGGGCGCAGTACTTC
NA	NA	TRBV27	TRBJ2-3	CASSLYAGTTDTQYF	TGTGCCAGCAGTTTATATGCGGGGACCACAGATACGCAGTATTTT